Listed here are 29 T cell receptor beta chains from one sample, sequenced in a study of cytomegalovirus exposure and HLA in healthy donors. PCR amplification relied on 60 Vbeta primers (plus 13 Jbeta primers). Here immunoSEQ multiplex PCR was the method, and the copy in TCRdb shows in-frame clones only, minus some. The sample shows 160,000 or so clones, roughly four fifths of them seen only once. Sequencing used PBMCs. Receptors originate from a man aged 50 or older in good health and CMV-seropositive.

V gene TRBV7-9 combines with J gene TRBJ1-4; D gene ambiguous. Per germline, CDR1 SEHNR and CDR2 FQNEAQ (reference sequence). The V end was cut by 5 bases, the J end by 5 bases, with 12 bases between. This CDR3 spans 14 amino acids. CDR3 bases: TGTGCCAGCAGCACGACACAGCTCAATGAAAAACTGTTTTTT. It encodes CASSTTQLNEKLFF.

In nucleotides, the CDR3 is TGCGCCAGCAGCTTGGAGGTTGCCGGGACAGAAGAGACCCAGTACTTC. It specifies CASSLEVAGTEETQYF. The gene calls are TRBV5-1 and TRBJ2-5, with 7 bases fitting TRBD1. Germline-derived CDR1 and CDR2 are SGHRS and YFSETQ. The CDR3 sequence is 16 residues long. Trimming at V came to 0 bases and at J to 3 bases, leaving 8 bases not matched to a gene.

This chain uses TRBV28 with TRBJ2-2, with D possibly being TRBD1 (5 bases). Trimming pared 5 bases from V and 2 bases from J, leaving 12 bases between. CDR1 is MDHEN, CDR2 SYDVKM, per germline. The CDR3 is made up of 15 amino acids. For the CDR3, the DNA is TGTGCCAGCAGTAGAGGCAGGGTAAACACCGGGGAGCTGTTTTTT. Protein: CASSRGRVNTGELFF.

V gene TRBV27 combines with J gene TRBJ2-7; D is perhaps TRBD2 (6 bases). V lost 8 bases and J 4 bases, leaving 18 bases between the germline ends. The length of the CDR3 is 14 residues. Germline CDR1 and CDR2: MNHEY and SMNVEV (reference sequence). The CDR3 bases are TGTGCCAGCGCCCGGGACTTCTCACCTTACGAGCAGTACTTC. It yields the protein CASARDFSPYEQYF.

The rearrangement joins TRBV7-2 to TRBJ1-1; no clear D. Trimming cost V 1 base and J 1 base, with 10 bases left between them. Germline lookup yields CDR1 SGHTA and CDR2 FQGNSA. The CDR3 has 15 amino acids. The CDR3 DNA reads TGTGCCAGCAGCTTAGTATCTTCCGGGAACACTGAAGCTTTCTTT. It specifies CASSLVSSGNTEAFF.

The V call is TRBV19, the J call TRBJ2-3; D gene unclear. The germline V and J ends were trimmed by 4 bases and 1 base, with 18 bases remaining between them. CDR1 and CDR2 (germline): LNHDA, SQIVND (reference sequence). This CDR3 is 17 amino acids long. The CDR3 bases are TGTGCCAGTAGTAGCGTTCTCTTACAAAGCGGCACAGATACGCAGTATTTT. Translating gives CASSSVLLQSGTDTQYF.

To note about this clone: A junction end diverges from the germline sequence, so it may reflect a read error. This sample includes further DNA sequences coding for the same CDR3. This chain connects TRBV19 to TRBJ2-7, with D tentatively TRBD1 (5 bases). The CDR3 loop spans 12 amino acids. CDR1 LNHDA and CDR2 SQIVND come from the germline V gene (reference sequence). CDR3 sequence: CASSTTAYEQYF. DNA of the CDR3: TGTGCCAGCAGTACGACAGCCTACGAGCAGTACTTC. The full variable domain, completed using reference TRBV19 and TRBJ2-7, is DGGITQSPKYLFRKEGQNVTLSCEQNLNHDAMYWYRQDPGQGLRLIYYSQIVNDFQKGDIAEGYSVSREKKESFPLTVTSAQKNPTAFYLCASSTTAYEQYFGPGTRLTVT.

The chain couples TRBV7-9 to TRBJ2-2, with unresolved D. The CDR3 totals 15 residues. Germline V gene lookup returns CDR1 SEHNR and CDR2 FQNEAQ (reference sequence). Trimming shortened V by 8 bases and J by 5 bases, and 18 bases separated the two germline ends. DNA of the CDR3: TGTGCCAGCCTCTCGTTCGAGTTCTTGACCGGGGAGCTGTTTTTT. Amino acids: CASLSFEFLTGELFF.

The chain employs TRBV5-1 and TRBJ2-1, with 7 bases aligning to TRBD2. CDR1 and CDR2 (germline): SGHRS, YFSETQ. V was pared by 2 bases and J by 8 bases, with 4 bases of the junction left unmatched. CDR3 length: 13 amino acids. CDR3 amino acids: CASSLSLADEQFF. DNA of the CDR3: TGCGCCAGCAGCTTAAGTCTAGCGGATGAGCAGTTCTTC.

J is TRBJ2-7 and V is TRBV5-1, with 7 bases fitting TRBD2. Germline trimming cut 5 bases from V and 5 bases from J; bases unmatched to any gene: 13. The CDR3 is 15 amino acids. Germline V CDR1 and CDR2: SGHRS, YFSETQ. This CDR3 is CASRHPSGETNEQYF. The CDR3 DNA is TGCGCCAGCAGGCACCCTAGCGGAGAGACCAACGAGCAGTACTTC.

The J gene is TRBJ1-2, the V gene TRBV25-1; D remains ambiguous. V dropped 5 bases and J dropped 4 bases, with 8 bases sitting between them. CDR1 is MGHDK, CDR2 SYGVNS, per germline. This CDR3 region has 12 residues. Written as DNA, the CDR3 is TGTGCCAGCAGTATGGGGAGCTATGGCTACACCTTC. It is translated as CASSMGSYGYTF.

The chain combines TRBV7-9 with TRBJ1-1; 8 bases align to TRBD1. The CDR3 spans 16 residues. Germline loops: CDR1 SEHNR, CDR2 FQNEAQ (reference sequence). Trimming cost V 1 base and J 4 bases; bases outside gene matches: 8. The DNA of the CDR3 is TGTGCCAGCAGCTTAGACGGGACAGGCTGGGGCACTGAAGCTTTCTTT. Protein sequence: CASSLDGTGWGTEAFF.

The CDR3 region has the DNA TGTGCCAGCAGCTTACTAGCCGGGACACCAGAGACCCAGTACTTC. This gives the protein CASSLLAGTPETQYF. The rearrangement joins TRBV11-2 to TRBJ2-5; D perhaps matches TRBD1 (6 bases). CDR1 is SGHAT and CDR2 is FQNNGV in the germline V gene. The V gene lost 2 bases and the J gene lost 4 bases, with 14 bases spanning the gap. This CDR3 region has 15 residues.

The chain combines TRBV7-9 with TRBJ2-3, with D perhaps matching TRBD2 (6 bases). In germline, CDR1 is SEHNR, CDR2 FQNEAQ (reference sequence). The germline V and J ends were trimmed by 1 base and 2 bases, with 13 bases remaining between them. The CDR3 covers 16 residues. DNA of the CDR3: TGTGCCAGCAGCTTAGTGCGACTAGAAACCACAGATACGCAGTATTTT. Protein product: CASSLVRLETTDTQYF.

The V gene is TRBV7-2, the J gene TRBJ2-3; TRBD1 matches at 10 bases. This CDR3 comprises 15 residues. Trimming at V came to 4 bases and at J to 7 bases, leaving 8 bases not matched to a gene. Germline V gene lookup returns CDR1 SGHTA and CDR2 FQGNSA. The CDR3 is CASSSEDRGKHTQYF. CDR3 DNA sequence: TGTGCCAGCAGCTCGGAGGACAGGGGGAAGCATACGCAGTATTTT.

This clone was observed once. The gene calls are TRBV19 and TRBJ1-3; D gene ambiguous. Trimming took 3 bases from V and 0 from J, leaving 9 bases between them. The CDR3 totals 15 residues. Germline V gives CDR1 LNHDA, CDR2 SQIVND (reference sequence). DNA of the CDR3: TGTGCCAGTAGTATCTGGCAGGACTCTGGAAACACCATATATTTT. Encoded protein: CASSIWQDSGNTIYF.

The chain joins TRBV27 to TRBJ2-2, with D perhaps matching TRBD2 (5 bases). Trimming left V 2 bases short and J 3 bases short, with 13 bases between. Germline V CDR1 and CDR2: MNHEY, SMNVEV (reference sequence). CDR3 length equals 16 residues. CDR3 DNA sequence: TGTGCCAGCAGTTTAAGGCTAGCAGAGTACACCGGGGAGCTGTTTTTT. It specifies CASSLRLAEYTGELFF.

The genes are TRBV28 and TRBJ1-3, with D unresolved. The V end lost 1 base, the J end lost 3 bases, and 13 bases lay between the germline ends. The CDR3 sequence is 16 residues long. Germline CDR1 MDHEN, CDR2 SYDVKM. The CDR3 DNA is TGTGCCAGCAGTTTATACAGCCTCAGCCATGGAAACACCATATATTTT. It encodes CASSLYSLSHGNTIYF.

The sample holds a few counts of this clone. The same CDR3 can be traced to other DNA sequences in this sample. In DNA, the CDR3 is TGTGCCAGCAGTTATCCCAACGAGCAGTACTTC. Its translation: CASSYPNEQYF. The V and J genes are TRBV6-6 and TRBJ2-7; D is unresolved. Germline V CDR1 and CDR2: MNHNY, SVGAGI (reference sequence). V lost 3 bases to trimming and J lost 5 bases, with 5 bases between them. This CDR3 spans 11 amino acids.

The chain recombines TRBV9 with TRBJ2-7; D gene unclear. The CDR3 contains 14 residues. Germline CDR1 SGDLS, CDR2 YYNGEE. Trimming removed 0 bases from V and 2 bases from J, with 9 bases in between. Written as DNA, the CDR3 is TGTGCCAGCAGCGTAGAAGCGCTACCCTACGAGCAGTACTTC. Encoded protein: CASSVEALPYEQYF.

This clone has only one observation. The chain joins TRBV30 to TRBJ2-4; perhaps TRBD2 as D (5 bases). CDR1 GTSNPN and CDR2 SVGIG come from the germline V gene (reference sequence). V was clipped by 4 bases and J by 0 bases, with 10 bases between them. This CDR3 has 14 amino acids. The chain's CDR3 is CAWIWELAKNIQYF. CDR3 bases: TGTGCCTGGATTTGGGAGCTAGCCAAAAACATTCAGTACTTC.

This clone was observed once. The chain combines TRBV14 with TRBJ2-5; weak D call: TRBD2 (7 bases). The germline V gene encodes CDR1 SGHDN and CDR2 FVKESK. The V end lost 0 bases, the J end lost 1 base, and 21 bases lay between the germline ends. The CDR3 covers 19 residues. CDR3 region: CASSQEVFGGRRSQETQYF. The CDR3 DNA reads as TGTGCCAGCAGCCAAGAGGTCTTCGGGGGGCGAAGGTCCCAAGAGACCCAGTACTTC.

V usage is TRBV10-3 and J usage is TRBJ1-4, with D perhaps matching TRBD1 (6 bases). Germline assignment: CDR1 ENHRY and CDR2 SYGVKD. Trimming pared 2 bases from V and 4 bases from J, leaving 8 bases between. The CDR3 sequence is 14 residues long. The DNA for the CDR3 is TGTGCCATCAGTGAGGGGGGCGGTAATGAAAAACTGTTTTTT. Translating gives CAISEGGGNEKLFF.

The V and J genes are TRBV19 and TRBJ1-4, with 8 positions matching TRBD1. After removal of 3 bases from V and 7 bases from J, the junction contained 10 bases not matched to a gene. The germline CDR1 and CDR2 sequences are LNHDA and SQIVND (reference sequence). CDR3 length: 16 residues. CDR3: CASSIVTGGGGEKLFF. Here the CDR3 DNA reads TGTGCCAGTAGTATCGTAACAGGGGGAGGTGGTGAAAAACTGTTTTTT.

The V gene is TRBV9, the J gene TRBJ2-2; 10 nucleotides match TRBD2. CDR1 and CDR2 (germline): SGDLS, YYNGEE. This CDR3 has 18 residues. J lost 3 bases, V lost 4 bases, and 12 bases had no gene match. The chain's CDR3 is CASSPTGSGGAYTGELFF. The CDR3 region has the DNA TGTGCCAGCAGCCCCACAGGGAGCGGGGGGGCGTACACCGGGGAGCTGTTTTTT. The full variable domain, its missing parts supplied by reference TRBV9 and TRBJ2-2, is DSGVTQTPKHLITATGQRVTLRCSPRSGDLSVYWYQQSLDQGLQFLIQYYNGEERAKGNILERFSAQQFPDLHSELNLSSLELGDSALYFCASSPTGSGGAYTGELFFGEGSRLTVL.

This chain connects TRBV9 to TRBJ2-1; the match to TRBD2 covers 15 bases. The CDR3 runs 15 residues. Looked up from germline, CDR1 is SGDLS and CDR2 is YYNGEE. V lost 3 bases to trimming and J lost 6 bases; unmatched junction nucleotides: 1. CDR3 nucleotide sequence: TGTGCCAGCAGCGAGGGACTAGCGGGGGGCAATGAGCAGTTCTTC. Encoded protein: CASSEGLAGGNEQFF.

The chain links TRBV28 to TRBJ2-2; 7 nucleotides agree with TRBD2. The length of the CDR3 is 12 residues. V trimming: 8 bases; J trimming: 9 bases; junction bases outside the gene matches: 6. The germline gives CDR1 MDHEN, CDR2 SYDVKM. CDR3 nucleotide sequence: TGTGCCAGCGGGGGGGGAGTTAGGGAGCTGTTTTTT. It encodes CASGGGVRELFF.

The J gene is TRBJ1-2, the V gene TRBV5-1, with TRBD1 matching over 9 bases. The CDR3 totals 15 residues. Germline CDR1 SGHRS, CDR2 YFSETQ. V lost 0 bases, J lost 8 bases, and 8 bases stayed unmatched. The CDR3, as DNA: TGCGCCAGCAGCTTGGCCTCTAGACAGGGGGGAGGCTACACCTTC. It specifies CASSLASRQGGGYTF. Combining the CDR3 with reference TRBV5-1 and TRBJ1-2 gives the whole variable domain KAGVTQTPRYLIKTRGQQVTLSCSPISGHRSVSWYQQTPGQGLQFLFEYFSETQRNKGNFPGRFSGRQFSNSRSEMNVSTLELGDSALYLCASSLASRQGGGYTFGSGTRLTVV.

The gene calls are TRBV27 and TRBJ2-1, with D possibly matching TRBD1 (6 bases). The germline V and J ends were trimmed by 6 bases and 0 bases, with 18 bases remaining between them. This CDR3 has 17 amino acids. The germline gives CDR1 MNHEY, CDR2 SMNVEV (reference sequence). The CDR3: CASRDLQGSISYNEQFF. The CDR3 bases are TGTGCCAGCAGGGATCTACAGGGTTCTATCTCCTACAATGAGCAGTTCTTC.